These T cell receptor beta chains were read from a single sample in a study of graft-versus-host responses after intestinal transplantation. Measured with immunoSEQ multiplex PCR; TCRdb has only the in-frame clones, and not every one. The data show about 70,000 clones, roughly 87% seen once. Their antigens are not known. The sequences come from unstimulated CD8+ T cells sorted from spleen or lymph node cells, collected before intestinal transplant. These receptors were obtained from a human donor who received an intestinal transplant. CDR3s leave out the opening cysteine and the closing phenylalanine or tryptophan. Size is stated for part of the rows, as once, few or many counts, or as a class when the clone is expanded.

clone_size,j_call,v_call,cdr3_aa
once,TRBJ1-4,TRBV10-2,ASSEAPRAPNEKLF
.,TRBJ2-1,TRBV19,ASSSRLAGGSYNEQF
.,TRBJ1-3,TRBV9,ASSAGGPGNTIY
.,TRBJ2-3,TRBV6-5,ASTPGGLGTDTQY
.,TRBJ2-5,TRBV5-4,ASSKRDQETQY
few,TRBJ2-7,TRBV5-6,ASSPGTDSYEQY
.,TRBJ2-1,TRBV4-1,ASSQDHASGGGPTYNEQF
.,TRBJ1-2,TRBV13,ASSLGVREVYGYT
.,TRBJ1-2,TRBV5-1,ASSTGDGWGYGYT
.,TRBJ2-2,TRBV5-4,ASSLDSTVNTGELF
.,TRBJ1-5,TRBV5-3,ARSLVQGSNQPQH
.,TRBJ2-7,TRBV19,ASSRTGVIEQY
.,TRBJ1-1,TRBV25-1,ASSEWDMNTEAF
.,TRBJ1-2,TRBV14,ASSQWSYGEFPNYGYT
once,TRBJ1-1,TRBV5-1,ASSFRGSEAF
.,TRBJ2-1,TRBV7-3,ASSETGGNEQF
.,TRBJ1-1,TRBV7-6,ASSLGRGRLSSAF
.,TRBJ1-1,TRBV6-6,ASTQQGARTEAF
.,TRBJ1-5,TRBV5-4,ASSLGDTGDQH
.,TRBJ1-1,TRBV15,ATSRDQAMNTEAF
once,TRBJ1-1,TRBV5-1,ASSSKTGGRTEAF
.,TRBJ2-3,TRBV27,ASSFLSTDTQY
.,TRBJ2-7,TRBV10-2,ASSDTYEQY
.,TRBJ1-6,TRBV5-5,ASSSQSAGENSPLH
.,TRBJ2-2,TRBV6-4,ASSDWAEGTSTGELF
.,TRBJ2-7,TRBV7-9,ASSLVSAYEQY
.,TRBJ2-3,TRBV4-1,ASSQGGRGITDTQY
.,TRBJ2-7,TRBV5-4,ASSFSQVDEQY
.,TRBJ2-3,TRBV12-5,ASGLFTADTQY
.,TRBJ2-7,TRBV14,ASSQDPQSYEQY
.,TRBJ2-1,TRBV2,AIPPMGDGGLGSYNEQF
.,TRBJ1-2,TRBV2,ASASWGPGYT
.,TRBJ2-7,TRBV18,ASSPHGGGPYEQY
.,TRBJ1-3,TRBV2,ATWDNSGNTIY
.,TRBJ2-4,TRBV5-4,ASSPEEGKNIQY
.,TRBJ1-1,TRBV23-1,ASSKKGANTEAF
once,TRBJ1-1,TRBV7-8,ASSSPLGTVMNTEAF
.,TRBJ2-1,TRBV10-3,AISESQDPYNEQF
.,TRBJ2-3,TRBV5-6,ASSDGAPQGRTQY
.,TRBJ2-1,TRBV11-2,ASSQVHIEQF
.,TRBJ2-1,TRBV2,ASLGLAVRNEQF
.,TRBJ1-4,TRBV7-9,ASSDREEVKKLF
.,TRBJ2-3,TRBV2,ARQTGIGTQY
.,TRBJ1-2,TRBV29-1,SVEDPAGGRGGYT
.,TRBJ2-7,TRBV7-2,ASSLGLAGSSYEQY
.,TRBJ2-7,TRBV7-2,ASSLGYSWSYEQY
.,TRBJ2-2,TRBV2,ASSDRQGPTGELF
.,TRBJ2-1,TRBV5-1,ASSPGLVEGEQF
.,TRBJ2-2,TRBV10-2,ASTVGTGGSPGELF
.,TRBJ1-6,TRBV5-1,ASSLEGTGGSPLH
.,TRBJ2-3,TRBV13,ASTRTSGGALVGADTQY
.,TRBJ1-1,TRBV11-2,ASSLVYQDTEAF
.,TRBJ2-5,TRBV7-9,ASSPKPGGEETQY